Here is one T cell receptor (beta chain) with its context. CDR1 and CDR2 (germline): SGHAT, FQNNGV. V was pared by 3 bases and J by 8 bases, with 9 bases of the junction left unmatched. The CDR3 is 16 residues long. In the original workflow: Reference gene primer amplification in the assay estimated nucleated cell counts. The table came from immunoSEQ multiplex PCR; TCRdb's copy has only in-frame clones and leaves some out. V and J calls plus clone size are reproduced from that table; the DNA served to infer D and trimming. The table includes around 250,000 clones, 85% to 90% detected once. Recovery among Cohort 3 donors was established by two negative PCRs, clearance, or symptom resolution. The data are from a study of blood T cell repertoires in COVID-19.

Sample: PBMCs or T cells enriched from blood (not recorded which). The source of this sequence is a woman aged 45-60 years who had recovered from COVID-19. This chain uses TRBV11-2 with TRBJ1-6; 8 bases match TRBD1. CDR3 loop: CASSFKSGQEDSPLHF. The CDR3 DNA reads TGTGCCAGCAGCTTCAAATCGGGACAGGAAGATTCACCCCTCCACTTT.